This T cell receptor beta chain came from a study of blood T cell repertoires in COVID-19. The overall study: The United States, Italy and Spain supplied acute and convalescent COVID-19 samples. PBMCs, B-cell-depleted T cells, or T cells were the source of the cDNA or gDNA that made up the material.

Original analysis: Amplification of reference gene primers provided the estimated nucleated cell counts. Produced via immunoSEQ multiplex PCR; TCRdb's table is partial and in-frame only. Clone size and V and J calls were adopted from that table, with D and trimming inferred from the DNA. The sample comprises 350,000 to 400,000 clones, around 90% of which are singletons, and approximately 7% rests with the top ten. The CDR3 has 14 amino acids. The V and J ends lost 2 bases and 7 bases, in that order; junction bases with no gene match: 8. Germline V CDR1 and CDR2: SNHLY, FYNNEI. The origin of this receptor is a man between 18 and 29 years old with active or convalescent COVID-19. The sample consisted of peripheral blood. The chain links TRBV2 to TRBJ2-7; the match to TRBD2 covers 7 bases. The CDR3 DNA is TGTGCCAGCAGTGAAATGCGGCTAGCGGAGGAGCAGTACTTC. This encodes CASSEMRLAEEQYF.